This paragraph covers one T cell receptor beta chain sequence. Mismatch with germline at one junction end may stem from a read error. This sample is drawn from a study of ipilimumab plus nivolumab after autologous stem cell transplantation. The V gene's germline CDR1 is MDHEN and CDR2 SYDVKM. This CDR3 is 11 amino acids long. TCRdb keeps only in-frame clones here, not all; method: immunoSEQ multiplex PCR. The sample records 20,000 to 25,000 clones, less than 85% being singletons. The source is a male donor with diffuse large B-cell lymphoma. This specimen was PBMCs, taken in a trial of ipilimumab plus nivolumab as post-transplant consolidation. The V and J genes are TRBV28 and TRBJ1-2; no clear D gene. CDR3 DNA: TGTGCCGGCAGCCGAGATTATGGCTACACCTTC. Its translation is CAGSRDYGYTF.